The next 29 T cell receptor beta chains were all read from a single sample in a study of blood T cell repertoires in COVID-19. The assay was immunoSEQ multiplex PCR, and TCRdb's table has in-frame clones only and misses some. The sample lists about 280,000 clones, around 87% occurring once. The sequenced material came from PBMCs or T cells enriched from blood (not recorded which). The receptors were gathered from a woman aged 18 to 35 with acute COVID-19.

V gene TRBV30 combines with J gene TRBJ1-2; D might be TRBD1 (5 bases). Germline CDR1 GTSNPN, CDR2 SVGIG (reference sequence). V lost 3 bases, J lost 4 bases, and 9 bases lay in between. The CDR3 spans 12 residues. The CDR3 coding sequence is TGTGCCTGGAGGGCGGGGGGCTATGGCTACACCTTC. It yields the protein CAWRAGGYGYTF.

The chain recombines TRBV7-2 with TRBJ2-1; D might be TRBD1 (5 bases). The CDR3 has 16 residues. Trimming pared 6 bases from V and 6 bases from J, leaving 21 bases between. Per the germline V gene, CDR1 is SGHTA and CDR2 is FQGNSA. The chain's CDR3 is CASSLWSGAGFNEQFF. The CDR3 DNA reads as TGTGCCAGCAGTTTATGGAGTGGGGCTGGCTTCAATGAGCAGTTCTTC.

The gene calls are TRBV20-1 and TRBJ1-2, with 7 nucleotides matching TRBD1. CDR1 is DFQATT and CDR2 is SNEGSKA in the germline V gene (reference sequence). The CDR3 runs to 11 residues. J was trimmed by 4 bases and V by 4 bases; bases with no gene match: 0. CDR3 residues: CSANRGYGYTF. CDR3 nucleotide sequence: TGCAGTGCTAACAGGGGCTATGGCTACACCTTC.

This chain connects TRBV28 to TRBJ2-5; 7 bases line up with TRBD1. Losses at the gene ends were 6 bases for V and 4 bases for J; bases not matched to a gene: 5. The CDR3 is 13 amino acids. Germline V lookup: CDR1 MDHEN, CDR2 SYDVKM. CDR3: CASRDRFLETQYF. In nucleotides, the CDR3 is TGTGCCAGCAGGGACAGGTTTCTAGAGACCCAGTACTTC.

CDR3 coding DNA: TGTGCCAGCAGCCGACCCTCAGGGGGTTCCATCTACGAGCAGTACTTC. It yields the protein CASSRPSGGSIYEQYF. The chain is built from TRBV11-1 and TRBJ2-7; the match to TRBD1 covers 7 bases. Per the germline V gene, CDR1 is SGHAT and CDR2 is FQDESV (reference sequence). Trimming cost V 5 bases and J 3 bases; bases outside gene matches: 13. The CDR3 length is 16 residues.

This clone was counted once. The chain carries TRBV25-1 and TRBJ2-4, with TRBD1 matching over 8 bases. V was clipped by 4 bases and J by 2 bases; unmatched bases: 1. From germline, CDR1 is MGHDK and CDR2 SYGVNS. This CDR3 contains 14 residues. The CDR3 is CASSGTGTKNIQYF. As DNA, the CDR3 is TGTGCCAGCAGTGGGACAGGGACCAAAAACATTCAGTACTTC.

In this sample, this clone turned up once. The rearrangement uses TRBV19 and TRBJ2-2; 7 bases line up with TRBD1. The CDR3 extends over 13 amino acids. The V gene end was trimmed by 1 base and the J gene end by 10 bases; junction bases not matched to a gene: 3. Germline V CDR1 and CDR2: LNHDA, SQIVND (reference sequence). The CDR3 spells CASSIGDRAELFF. The CDR3, as DNA: TGTGCCAGTAGTATAGGCGACAGGGCGGAGCTGTTTTTT.

V gene TRBV5-1 combines with J gene TRBJ2-1; 12 bases are a match to TRBD2. Losses at the gene ends were 0 bases for V and 0 bases for J; bases not matched to a gene: 13. The CDR3 is 21 amino acids. Per germline, CDR1 SGHRS and CDR2 YFSETQ. In DNA, the CDR3 is TGCGCCAGCAGCTTGGCGCAGACTAGCGGGAGAGAGATGAGCTCCTACAATGAGCAGTTCTTC. It yields the protein CASSLAQTSGREMSSYNEQFF.

The chain recombines TRBV12-3 or TRBV12-4 with TRBJ2-7; the D gene is possibly TRBD1 (6 bases). This CDR3 region has 13 residues. V lost 6 bases, J lost 4 bases, and 13 bases lay in between. CDR3 coding DNA: TGTGCCAGCAGCCCTAACACAGGGTACGAGCAGTACTTC. It translates to CASSPNTGYEQYF.

V and J are TRBV7-8 and TRBJ1-2; TRBD1 agrees at 10 bases. This CDR3 region has 14 residues. V lost 5 bases to trimming and J lost 7 bases; unmatched junction nucleotides: 7. CDR1 and CDR2 from the germline V gene are SGHVS and FQNEAQ. DNA for the CDR3: TGTGCCAGCAGCCTAAGACAGGGGGCGGGTGGCTACACCTTC. Amino acids: CASSLRQGAGGYTF.

This clone turned up a few times. J is TRBJ2-1 and V is TRBV3-1 (or the pseudogene TRBV3-2), with D maybe TRBD1 (5 bases). There are 13 residues in the CDR3. Germline V gene lookup returns CDR1 LGHDT and CDR2 YNNKEL (reference sequence). V shed 0 bases and J shed 9 bases, with 9 bases lying between them. CDR3 nucleotide sequence: TGTGCCAGCAGCCAAGATTCCAGGGTTGAGCAGTTCTTC. It encodes CASSQDSRVEQFF.

The chain carries TRBV25-1 and TRBJ2-7; D uncertain. Germline V gives CDR1 MGHDK, CDR2 SYGVNS. The CDR3 extends over 14 amino acids. The V gene lost 4 bases and the J gene lost 1 base, with 11 bases spanning the gap. As DNA, the CDR3 is TGTGCCAGCAGTGGTACAGCAACTTCCTACGAGCAGTACTTC. Its protein is CASSGTATSYEQYF.

J is TRBJ1-2 and V is TRBV4-2, with no clear D. The germline gives CDR1 LGHNA, CDR2 YNFKEQ. This CDR3 spans 15 amino acids. V was clipped by 0 bases and J by 4 bases, with 12 bases between them. The CDR3 here is CASSQDSGIPYGYTF. The CDR3 region has the DNA TGTGCCAGCAGCCAAGATTCGGGGATTCCCTATGGCTACACCTTC.

There are a few counts of this clone. J is TRBJ2-6 and V is TRBV5-8; TRBD1 is a possible D gene (5 bases). Germline CDR1 reads SGHTS; CDR2 reads YDEGEE. The ends were cut back, 1 base at V and 0 bases at J, with 11 bases in the middle. The CDR3 contains 17 residues. The CDR3, as DNA: TGTGCCAGCAGCTTGTTGGGGCCCGGCTCTGGGGCCAACGTCCTGACTTTC. Translation: CASSLLGPGSGANVLTF.

This chain's CDR3 is CAWSVWEGRNTEAFF. The CDR3 DNA reads as TGTGCCTGGAGTGTTTGGGAGGGCAGGAACACTGAAGCTTTCTTT. The chain employs TRBV30 and TRBJ1-1; D remains ambiguous. The CDR3 loop spans 15 amino acids. Trimming removed 0 bases from V and 1 base from J, with 12 bases in between. Germline loops: CDR1 GTSNPN, CDR2 SVGIG (reference sequence).

The chain is built from TRBV4-1 and TRBJ2-1; 9 nucleotides line up with TRBD2. The V gene end was trimmed by 1 base and the J gene end by 2 bases; junction bases not matched to a gene: 9. The CDR3 covers 18 residues. The germline CDR1 and CDR2 sequences are MGHRA and YSYEKL. CDR3 DNA sequence: TGCGCCAGCAGCCAAGGAAATAGCGGGAGTATCGCCTACAATGAGCAGTTCTTC. Amino acid sequence: CASSQGNSGSIAYNEQFF.

The J gene is TRBJ1-2, the V gene TRBV5-1, with 10 bases fitting TRBD1. Trimming at V came to 0 bases and at J to 7 bases, leaving 12 bases not matched to a gene. The germline V gene has CDR1 SGHRS and CDR2 YFSETQ. The CDR3 runs 17 residues. The CDR3 nucleotides are TGCGCCAGCAGCTTGGAACCCCCTCCGACAGGGGGCAGTGGCTACACCTTC. Translating it yields CASSLEPPPTGGSGYTF.

This chain joins TRBV2 and TRBJ2-3, with D tentatively TRBD2 (5 bases). CDR3 length: 14 residues. Germline CDR1 reads SNHLY; CDR2 reads FYNNEI. V was shortened by 5 bases and J by 1 base, with 10 bases between the two germline ends. The CDR3 here is CASSIGSGTDTQYF. The CDR3 bases are TGTGCCAGCAGTATAGGGAGCGGCACAGATACGCAGTATTTT.

The chain combines TRBV15 with TRBJ1-2, with D possibly TRBD1 on 6 matching bases. CDR3 length: 14 amino acids. Germline loops: CDR1 LNHNV, CDR2 YYDKDF (reference sequence). Trimming pared 6 bases from V and 4 bases from J, leaving 15 bases between. This CDR3 reads CATRNSQGIYGYTF. CDR3 DNA sequence: TGTGCCACCAGAAATTCTCAGGGGATCTATGGCTACACCTTC.

V gene TRBV10-2 combines with J gene TRBJ1-1; TRBD1 agrees at 9 bases. The V and J ends lost 5 bases and 1 base, in that order; junction bases with no gene match: 11. The CDR3 has 17 residues. From germline, CDR1 is WSHSY and CDR2 SAAADI. This CDR3 reads CASSRGGQGAQNTEAFF. The CDR3 DNA is TGCGCCAGCAGTCGGGGGGGACAGGGCGCCCAGAACACTGAAGCTTTCTTT.

The V and J genes are TRBV4-1 and TRBJ2-3; D possibly corresponds to TRBD2 (5 bases). The CDR3 covers 13 residues. Trimming took 2 bases from V and 5 from J, leaving 8 bases between them. Per germline, CDR1 MGHRA and CDR2 YSYEKL. The CDR3 reads CASSQPGRDTQYF. For the CDR3, the DNA is TGCGCCAGCAGCCAACCTGGGAGAGATACGCAGTATTTT.

This chain joins TRBV19 and TRBJ1-5; D unclear. V was shortened by 4 bases and J by 3 bases, with 16 bases between the two germline ends. CDR3 length equals 16 residues. The germline V gene has CDR1 LNHDA and CDR2 SQIVND (reference sequence). The DNA of the CDR3 is TGTGCCAGTAGTAGTATTTCCCGAAGCGACAATCAGCCCCAGCATTTT. This gives the protein CASSSISRSDNQPQHF.

V and J are TRBV11-2 and TRBJ1-6, with a possible D match to TRBD1 (6 bases). This CDR3 comprises 16 residues. The germline V gene has CDR1 SGHAT and CDR2 FQNNGV. V was cut by 4 bases and J by 9 bases, with 19 bases left in between. DNA of the CDR3: TGTGCCAGCAGCTCCTTACAGGGAGGGAGCGGTTCACCCCTCCACTTT. As protein: CASSSLQGGSGSPLHF.

The V call is TRBV11-3, the J call TRBJ2-3; unclear D gene. Germline CDR1 is SGHNT and CDR2 is YENEEA. V gave up 5 bases and J gave up 0 bases, with 6 bases separating them. There are 13 residues in the CDR3. The CDR3 nucleotides read TGTGCCAGCAGCCCGGGTAGCACAGATACGCAGTATTTT. This gives the protein CASSPGSTDTQYF.

The chain has TRBV5-1 and TRBJ2-5; 11 bases map to TRBD2. Germline trimming cut 1 base from V and 4 bases from J; bases unmatched to any gene: 0. In germline, CDR1 is SGHRS, CDR2 YFSETQ. CDR3 length equals 14 residues. The CDR3 sequence is CASSLTSGRETQYF. In DNA, the CDR3 is TGCGCCAGCAGCTTGACTAGCGGGAGAGAGACCCAGTACTTC.

This chain uses TRBV5-8 with TRBJ1-2; TRBD1 aligns across 10 bases. V shed 5 bases and J 8 bases; nucleotides not matched to a gene: 9. Germline V CDR1 and CDR2: SGHTS, YDEGEE. The length of the CDR3 is 14 residues. The CDR3 sequence: CASRPRDRGYGYTF. In nucleotides, the CDR3 is TGTGCCAGCAGGCCCAGGGACAGGGGTTACGGCTACACCTTC.

Only a few counts were recorded for this clone. The rearrangement joins TRBV18 to TRBJ1-2; D unclear. Germline V gene sequence: CDR1 KGHSH, CDR2 LQKENI. The ends were cut back, 1 base at V and 5 bases at J, with 14 bases in the middle. The CDR3 contains 15 residues. The chain's CDR3 is CASSPLPPPGYGYTF. The CDR3 nucleotides are TGTGCCAGCTCACCACTTCCTCCCCCAGGTTATGGCTACACCTTC.

The rearrangement joins TRBV12-5 to TRBJ2-2; D perhaps matches TRBD1 (5 bases). Trimming removed 3 bases at V and 4 bases at J, with 21 bases between. This CDR3 has 18 residues. Germline V gives CDR1 LGHNT, CDR2 FRNRAP. The CDR3 loop is CASGFASVGIRGTGELFF. Written as DNA, the CDR3 is TGTGCTAGTGGTTTCGCCTCCGTGGGAATTAGGGGCACCGGGGAGCTGTTTTTT.

The gene calls are TRBV10-3 and TRBJ2-3; 7 bases match TRBD2. Unmatched junction bases numbered 4, after V lost 4 bases and J lost 0 bases. CDR3 length: 15 residues. Germline V gene lookup returns CDR1 ENHRY and CDR2 SYGVKD. The CDR3 protein is CAISVDGGSTDTQYF. The CDR3 DNA reads as TGTGCCATCAGTGTCGACGGGGGGAGCACAGATACGCAGTATTTT.